This TCR beta chain appears in the sequencing data of a study of post-analysis software for immune sequencing data. Points from the study as a whole: Four to six TRBV segments were significantly more frequent in patients than in controls. TRBV5-6, TRBV5-1 and TRBV20-1 were among these segments.

The V gene lost 2 bases and the J gene lost 4 bases, with 14 bases spanning the gap. Per germline, CDR1 LGHNT and CDR2 FRNRAP. This CDR3 comprises 15 residues. As concerns this clonotype: Its specificity is unknown.

Every TCR beta cDNA library bore unique molecular identifiers. In TCRdb, the PCR reads were re-called with MiXCR into one record per CDR3 protein. The sample gives a few hundred thousand distinct CDR3 sequences, around a third of which show up once; under 7% is in the top ten. The chain has TRBV12-5 and TRBJ1-1; D perhaps matches TRBD1 (6 bases). Sequencing used blood. The origin of this receptor is a girl aged 2-17 years with multiple sclerosis. Here the CDR3 DNA reads TGTGCTAGTGGTTTGTCACCGGACAGTTCCACTGAAGCTTTCTTT. Its translation: CASGLSPDSSTEAFF.